This T cell receptor beta chain was retrieved from a study of blood T cell repertoires in COVID-19. Turning to the study itself: The United States, Italy and Spain were the sources of the acute and convalescent COVID-19 samples.

CDR3 length: 14 amino acids. CDR1 is LGHDT, CDR2 YNNKEL, per germline (reference sequence). V lost 3 bases to trimming and J lost 0 bases, with 6 bases between them. In the authors' methods: Estimation of nucleated cell counts relied on the amplification of reference gene primers. This table comes from immunoSEQ multiplex PCR, and its TCRdb copy is limited to in-frame clones, with some not included. D and trimming come from the DNA, and the V and J calls and clone size come from that table. Among about 120,000 clones, more than 75% were seen once, and the ten largest hold approximately 8.1%. The chain combines TRBV3-1 (or the pseudogene TRBV3-2) with TRBJ1-3; perhaps TRBD1 as D (5 bases). The sequence was obtained from a man aged 45-65 years with acute or convalescent COVID-19. Sequencing was carried out using peripheral blood. In DNA form, the CDR3 reads TGTGCCAGCAGCCAGGGGGGCTCTGGAAACACCATATATTTT. The encoded protein is CASSQGGSGNTIYF.